The 28 T cell receptor beta chains listed next were all sequenced from one sample in a study of blood T cell repertoires in COVID-19. TCRdb's copy holds only in-frame clones and misses some; the assay was immunoSEQ multiplex PCR. The data hold 190,000 or so clones, with roughly 88% observed a single time. The material sequenced was peripheral blood. Receptor source: a woman between 25 and 40 years old with acute or convalescent COVID-19.

This clone was counted between two and nine times. The chain links TRBV6-5 to TRBJ2-1; D unclear. Looked up from germline, CDR1 is MNHEY and CDR2 is SVGAGI. V was trimmed by 7 bases and J by 0 bases, leaving 7 bases between them. This CDR3 has 13 residues. CDR3 region: CASTASSYNEQFF. The CDR3 DNA is TGTGCCAGCACCGCCAGCTCCTACAATGAGCAGTTCTTC.

The rearrangement joins TRBV7-2 to TRBJ1-1; 7 nucleotides align to TRBD1. The CDR3 runs 13 residues. Losses at the gene ends were 2 bases for V and 7 bases for J; bases not matched to a gene: 4. The V gene's germline CDR1 is SGHTA and CDR2 FQGNSA. CDR3 in DNA: TGTGCCAGCAGCTTAAGAACAGGGGTTGAAGCTTTCTTT. Residues: CASSLRTGVEAFF. The full variable domain, in which reference TRBV7-2 and TRBJ1-1 provide the parts outside the CDR3, is GAGVSQSPSNKVTEKGKDVELRCDPISGHTALYWYRQSLGQGLEFLIYFQGNSAPDKSGLPSDRFSAERTGGSVSTLTIQRTQQEDSAVYLCASSLRTGVEAFFGQGTRLTVV.

The CDR3 sequence is CASSHRTGGNEQYF. In DNA form, the CDR3 reads TGTGCCAGCAGCCATAGGACAGGGGGCAACGAGCAGTACTTC. The chain has TRBV3-1 (or the pseudogene TRBV3-2) and TRBJ2-7; 11 nucleotides agree with TRBD1. The CDR3 contains 14 residues. V was pared by 3 bases and J by 5 bases, with 3 bases of the junction left unmatched. The V gene's germline CDR1 is LGHDT and CDR2 YNNKEL (reference sequence).

This clone has only one observation. V is TRBV9 and J is TRBJ2-1; D is perhaps TRBD1 (5 bases). The CDR3 length is 15 residues. V was clipped by 3 bases and J by 7 bases, with 17 bases between them. Germline loops: CDR1 SGDLS, CDR2 YYNGEE. The CDR3 DNA is TGTGCCAGCAGCGCCGACAGCAGGTCGTTAAATGAGCAGTTCTTC. The encoded protein is CASSADSRSLNEQFF.

The V call is TRBV7-2, the J call TRBJ2-7, with TRBD1 matching 11 bases. CDR1 and CDR2 (germline): SGHTA, FQGNSA. CDR3 size: 14 residues. J lost 2 bases, V lost 3 bases, and 0 bases had no gene match. As DNA, the CDR3 is TGTGCCAGCAGCTTGGGACAGGGGGCCTACGAGCAGTACTTC. This translates into CASSLGQGAYEQYF.

The genes are TRBV10-1 and TRBJ2-5; 9 positions match TRBD2. V gave up 3 bases and J gave up 2 bases; unmatched junction bases: 7. CDR1 and CDR2 from the germline V gene are WNHNN and SYGVQD (reference sequence). The CDR3 length is 16 residues. The CDR3 region is CASSDHSGGGQETQYF. The DNA for the CDR3 is TGCGCCAGCAGTGACCATAGCGGGGGTGGGCAAGAGACCCAGTACTTC.

The rearrangement joins TRBV5-1 to TRBJ2-1; 8 positions agree with TRBD1. V lost 6 bases, J lost 2 bases, and 7 bases stayed unmatched. The CDR3 has 15 residues. Germline V gene sequence: CDR1 SGHRS, CDR2 YFSETQ. The CDR3 spells CASIQGAGAYNEQFF. The CDR3 DNA sequence: TGCGCCAGCATTCAGGGGGCAGGCGCCTACAATGAGCAGTTCTTC.

The CDR3 is CASSTGTSYEQYF. Here the CDR3 DNA reads TGCGCCAGCAGCACCGGGACTTCCTACGAGCAGTACTTC. The gene calls are TRBV23-1 and TRBJ2-7; D possibly corresponds to TRBD2 (6 bases). TRBV23-1 is placed among ORFs of uncertain function. Trimming left V 6 bases short and J 1 base short, with 10 bases between. The CDR3 runs to 13 residues.

This chain joins TRBV3-1 (or the pseudogene TRBV3-2) and TRBJ2-1; TRBD1 might be the D (6 bases). V was shortened by 0 bases and J by 9 bases, with 12 bases between the two germline ends. Germline CDR1 and CDR2: LGHDT and YNNKEL (reference sequence). The CDR3 loop spans 14 amino acids. The CDR3 is CASSQESQGTEQFF. In nucleotides, the CDR3 is TGTGCCAGCAGCCAAGAATCTCAGGGGACTGAGCAGTTCTTC.

The chain joins TRBV5-1 to TRBJ2-2; TRBD1 matches at 7 bases. The V segment lost 4 bases and the J segment 3 bases; nucleotides outside the gene matches: 9. CDR1 is SGHRS and CDR2 is YFSETQ in the germline V gene. The CDR3 loop spans 16 amino acids. The CDR3 region is CASSLVRDSHTGELFF. CDR3 bases: TGCGCCAGCAGCCTGGTCCGGGACAGTCACACCGGGGAGCTGTTTTTT.

The chain couples TRBV5-1 to TRBJ1-4; 8 bases line up with TRBD1. J was trimmed by 10 bases and V by 4 bases; bases with no gene match: 12. The CDR3 spans 15 residues. Germline values: CDR1 SGHRS, CDR2 YFSETQ. The CDR3 nucleotides read TGCGCCAGCAGCGCGATTACGACAGGGGTGGGAAAACTGTTTTTT. Encoded protein: CASSAITTGVGKLFF.

CDR3: CATGPRGRANTGELFF. The CDR3 DNA sequence: TGTGCCACCGGACCACGCGGGAGGGCCAACACCGGGGAGCTGTTTTTT. The gene calls are TRBV7-9 and TRBJ2-2; 9 bases map to TRBD2. Germline V lookup: CDR1 SEHNR, CDR2 FQNEAQ (reference sequence). The CDR3 contains 16 residues. V trimming: 10 bases; J trimming: 2 bases; junction bases outside the gene matches: 11.

The chain employs TRBV6-6 and TRBJ1-5; perhaps TRBD1 as D (6 bases). The CDR3 is 16 amino acids. In germline, CDR1 is MNHNY, CDR2 SVGAGI (reference sequence). The ends were cut back, 5 bases at V and 6 bases at J, with 20 bases in the middle. The DNA for the CDR3 is TGTGCCAGCAGTCGCGGGGGGGACACTCGGGTTCAGCCCCAGCATTTT. This encodes CASSRGGDTRVQPQHF.

The chain recombines TRBV5-1 with TRBJ1-2, with D perhaps matching TRBD1 (6 bases). CDR3 size: 15 residues. Germline V gene data show CDR1 as SGHRS and CDR2 as YFSETQ. Trimming cost V 2 bases and J 4 bases, with 15 bases left between them. CDR3 nucleotide sequence: TGCGCCAGCAGCTTCGATCAGGGACATTCCTATGGCTACACCTTC. Translation gives CASSFDQGHSYGYTF.

This chain uses TRBV18 with TRBJ1-4, with D unclear. Germline CDR1 reads KGHSH; CDR2 reads LQKENI. This CDR3 region has 12 residues. The V gene lost 0 bases and the J gene lost 11 bases, with 7 bases spanning the gap. CDR3 nucleotide sequence: TGTGCCAGCTCACCACCGGGCGGGAAACTGTTTTTT. This gives the protein CASSPPGGKLFF.

The chain recombines TRBV2 with TRBJ1-6, with D perhaps TRBD1 (5 bases). This CDR3 comprises 14 residues. Germline V CDR1 and CDR2: SNHLY, FYNNEI. Trimming removed 4 bases from V and 6 bases from J, with 10 bases in between. The CDR3 protein is CASSVLQGNSPLHF. The CDR3 nucleotides read TGTGCCAGCAGTGTATTGCAGGGTAATTCACCCCTCCACTTT.

This rearrangement joins TRBV28 to TRBJ2-2; D is unclear. The CDR3 loop spans 13 amino acids. Trimming left V 5 bases short and J 3 bases short, with 7 bases between. Germline V CDR1 and CDR2: MDHEN, SYDVKM. CDR3 sequence (DNA): TGTGCCAGCAGTATAGCCGACACCGGGGAGCTGTTTTTT. Amino acids: CASSIADTGELFF.

The chain is built from TRBV5-1 and TRBJ2-1; D may be TRBD2 (6 bases). Germline V gene sequence: CDR1 SGHRS, CDR2 YFSETQ. Trimming removed 0 bases from V and 0 bases from J, with 10 bases in between. The CDR3 is 16 residues long. CDR3 coding DNA: TGCGCCAGCAGCTTGGTAGCGGTAAGCTCCTACAATGAGCAGTTCTTC. This encodes CASSLVAVSSYNEQFF.

The chain has TRBV7-2 and TRBJ2-1, with D hard to call. CDR1 is SGHTA, CDR2 FQGNSA, per germline. Trimming took off 2 bases at V and 2 bases at J, with 10 bases between the two ends. The CDR3 covers 15 residues. CDR3 loop: CASSLMRPPYNEQFF. The CDR3 bases are TGTGCCAGCAGCTTAATGAGGCCCCCCTACAATGAGCAGTTCTTC.

V is TRBV25-1 and J is TRBJ2-5, with 8 nucleotides matching TRBD1. The trim removed 3 bases at V and 5 bases at J, leaving 11 bases unmatched. Germline V gene lookup returns CDR1 MGHDK and CDR2 SYGVNS. This CDR3 has 16 amino acids. The CDR3 loop is CASSEAGGAGYETQYF. In nucleotides, the CDR3 is TGTGCCAGCAGTGAGGCAGGGGGCGCGGGGTACGAGACCCAGTACTTC.

This chain uses TRBV11-3 with TRBJ2-7; 8 bases fit TRBD1. CDR3 length: 14 amino acids. The junction had 3 bases not matched to a gene; V was cut back by 5 bases and J by 0 bases. Germline V gene data show CDR1 as SGHNT and CDR2 as YENEEA. This CDR3 is CASSEDRGSYEQYF. CDR3 in DNA: TGTGCCAGCAGCGAAGACAGGGGCTCCTACGAGCAGTACTTC.

The chain has TRBV27 and TRBJ2-7; 9 bases match TRBD2. Germline CDR1 and CDR2: MNHEY and SMNVEV (reference sequence). V gave up 5 bases and J gave up 7 bases; unmatched junction bases: 3. The CDR3 runs to 12 residues. CDR3 DNA: TGTGCCAGCAGTCGTCTAGCGGGAGAGCAGTACTTC. Encoded protein: CASSRLAGEQYF.

The chain couples TRBV27 to TRBJ2-7, with 7 bases aligning to TRBD2. Germline V gene lookup returns CDR1 MNHEY and CDR2 SMNVEV (reference sequence). V was clipped by 1 base and J by 4 bases; unmatched bases: 7. The CDR3 extends over 15 amino acids. CDR3 nucleotides: TGTGCCAGCAGTTTATACGGGAGGAGTCCTTACGAGCAGTACTTC. This encodes CASSLYGRSPYEQYF.

J is TRBJ2-7 and V is TRBV5-1; 12 nucleotides align to TRBD2. V was clipped by 4 bases and J by 3 bases; unmatched bases: 8. In germline, CDR1 is SGHRS, CDR2 YFSETQ. CDR3 length: 16 residues. CDR3 sequence reads: CASSQTSGRPLYEQYF. The CDR3 DNA sequence: TGCGCCAGCAGCCAGACTAGCGGGAGACCCCTCTACGAGCAGTACTTC.

This chain links TRBV7-9 with TRBJ1-5, with TRBD1 matching 7 bases. CDR1 is SEHNR and CDR2 is FQNEAQ in the germline V gene (reference sequence). Trimming at V came to 1 base and at J to 0 bases, leaving 9 bases not matched to a gene. The CDR3 extends over 18 amino acids. CDR3 amino acids: CASSLVSAQGVSNQPQHF. The CDR3 nucleotides read TGTGCCAGCAGCTTAGTGTCGGCTCAGGGGGTTAGCAATCAGCCCCAGCATTTT. Combining the CDR3 with reference TRBV7-9 and TRBJ1-5 gives the whole variable domain DTGVSQNPRHKITKRGQNVTFRCDPISEHNRLYWYRQTLGQGPEFLTYFQNEAQLEKSRLLSDRFSAERPKGSFSTLEIQRTEQGDSAMYLCASSLVSAQGVSNQPQHFGDGTRLSIL.

This chain joins TRBV21-1 and TRBJ2-2; the table's D call TRBD2 went unverified against the DNA. TRBV21-1 counts as a pseudogene. The CDR3 spans 15 residues. The CDR3 DNA follows: TGTGCCAGCAGCAAAGAACCCCCGGACTCCGGGGAGCTGTTTTTT. Translation: CASSKEPPDSGELFF.

The J gene is TRBJ1-1, the V gene TRBV11-3, with a weak D call TRBD1 (6 bases). This CDR3 region has 14 residues. V was trimmed by 5 bases and J by 3 bases, leaving 13 bases between them. From germline, CDR1 is SGHNT and CDR2 YENEEA. The CDR3: CASSRGGAYTEAFF. The CDR3, as DNA: TGTGCCAGCAGCCGAGGGGGGGCGTACACTGAAGCTTTCTTT. The complete variable domain, with remaining parts taken from reference TRBV11-3 and TRBJ1-1, reads EAGVVQSPRYKIIEKKQPVAFWCNPISGHNTLYWYLQNLGQGPELLIRYENEEAVDDSQLPKDRFSAERLKGVDSTLKIQPAELGDSAVYLCASSRGGAYTEAFFGQGTRLTVV.

The V call is TRBV5-1, the J call TRBJ2-3; TRBD2 matches 7 bases. The CDR3 runs to 14 residues. The V gene end was trimmed by 6 bases and the J gene end by 2 bases; junction bases not matched to a gene: 6. Per germline, CDR1 SGHRS and CDR2 YFSETQ. The DNA of the CDR3 is TGCGCCAGCAAACTAGCGCTAGACACAGATACGCAGTATTTT. Its protein is CASKLALDTDTQYF.